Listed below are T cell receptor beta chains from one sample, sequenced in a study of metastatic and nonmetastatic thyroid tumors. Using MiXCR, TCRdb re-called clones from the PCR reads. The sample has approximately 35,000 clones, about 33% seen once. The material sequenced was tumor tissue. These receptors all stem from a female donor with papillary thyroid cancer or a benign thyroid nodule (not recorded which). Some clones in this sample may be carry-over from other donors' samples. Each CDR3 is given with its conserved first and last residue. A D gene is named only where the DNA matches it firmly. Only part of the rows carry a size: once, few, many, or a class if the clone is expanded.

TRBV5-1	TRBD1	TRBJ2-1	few	TGCGCCAGCAGTCAAGGCGGGACAGGGAACAATGAGCAGTTCTTC	CASSQGGTGNNEQFF
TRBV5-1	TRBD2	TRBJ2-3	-	TGCGCCAGCAGCTTCACTAGCGGGAGTGCAGATACGCAGTATTTT	CASSFTSGSADTQYF
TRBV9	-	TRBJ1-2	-	TGTGCCAGCAGCGTACAGGGCTATGGCTACACCTTC	CASSVQGYGYTF
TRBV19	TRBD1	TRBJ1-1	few	TGTGCCAGTAGTCTGGGGGTGCAGGGGGCGTACACTGAAGCTTTCTTT	CASSLGVQGAYTEAFF
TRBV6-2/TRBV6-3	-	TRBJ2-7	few	TGTGCCAGCAGCCCCCTGCTAGCTCGGGGCGAGCAGTACTTC	CASSPLLARGEQYF
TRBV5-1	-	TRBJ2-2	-	TGCGCCAGCAGCTTGAACAGGAGGGGGAGTTCGTCCGGGGAGCTGTTTTTT	CASSLNRRGSSSGELFF
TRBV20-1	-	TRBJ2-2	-	TGCAGTGTAACACCAGGGTTCGGCGGGGAGCTGTTTTTT	CSVTPGFGGELFF
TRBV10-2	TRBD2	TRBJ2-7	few	TGCGCCAGCAGTGAGTTCAGGACTAGCGGGACCTACGAGCAGTACTTC	CASSEFRTSGTYEQYF
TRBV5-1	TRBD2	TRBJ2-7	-	TGCGCCAGCAGCTTGGAGGCTAGCGGCACCTACGAGCAGTACTTC	CASSLEASGTYEQYF
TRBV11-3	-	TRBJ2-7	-	TGTGCCAGCAGCTTAGTCTCGGGAGAGCAGTACTTC	CASSLVSGEQYF
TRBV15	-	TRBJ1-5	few	TGTGCCACCAGCACCCGGCGGGATGGGGGCAATCAGCCCCAGCATTTT	CATSTRRDGGNQPQHF
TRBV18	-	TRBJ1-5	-	TGTGCCAGCTCACCAGACCTTGGGGGCAGGGTCTCTCAGCCCCAGCATTTT	CASSPDLGGRVSQPQHF
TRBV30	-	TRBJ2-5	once	TGTGCCCACAGTGGAACCGGAGAGACCCAGTACTTC	CAHSGTGETQYF